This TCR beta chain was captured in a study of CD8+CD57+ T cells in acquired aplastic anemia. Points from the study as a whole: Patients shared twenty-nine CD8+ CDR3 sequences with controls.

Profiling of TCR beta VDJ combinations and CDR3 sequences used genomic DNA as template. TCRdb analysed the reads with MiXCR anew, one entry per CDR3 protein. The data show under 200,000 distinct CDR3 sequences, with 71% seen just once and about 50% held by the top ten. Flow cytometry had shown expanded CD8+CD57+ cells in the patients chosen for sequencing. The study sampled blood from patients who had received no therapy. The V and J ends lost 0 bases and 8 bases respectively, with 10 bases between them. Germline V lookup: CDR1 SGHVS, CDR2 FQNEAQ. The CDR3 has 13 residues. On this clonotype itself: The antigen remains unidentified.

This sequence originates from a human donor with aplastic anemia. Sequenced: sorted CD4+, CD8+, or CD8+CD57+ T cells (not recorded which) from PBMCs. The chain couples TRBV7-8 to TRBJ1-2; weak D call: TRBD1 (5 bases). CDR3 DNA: TGTGCCAGCAGCTTAGCGAGGGAGGGGGGCTACACCTTC. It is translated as CASSLAREGGYTF.